These 9 T cell receptor beta chains originate from one sample sequenced in a study of Graves' ophthalmopathy and Graves' hyperthyroidism. The TCR beta CDR3 regions underwent amplification from RNA transcripts. The library came from an HTBI-primed first-round RT-PCR and a second-round multiplex PCR. TCRdb independently ran MiXCR on the multiplex PCR reads; one entry per CDR3 protein. The repertoire holds approximately 700,000 distinct CDR3 sequences, with about two fifths as singletons. Sequenced: peripheral blood. These receptors came from an adult man with Graves' ophthalmopathy.

Points on this clonotype: No conserved phenylalanine or tryptophan ends this CDR3, so it is likely a read error. Because the CDR3's place on the DNA is in doubt, the DNA is left out and the CDR3 is given as listed by TCRdb. This chain joins TRBV5-1 and TRBJ2-6; the DNA was not compared with TRBD1, the D call given in the table. Germline CDR1 SGHRS, CDR2 YFSETQ. The CDR3 sequence runs 9 residues, both termini included. CDR3 sequence reads: CASWDGGIS.

V gene TRBV25-1 combines with J gene TRBJ2-5, with D uncertain. V dropped 8 bases and J dropped 3 bases, with 10 bases sitting between them. The CDR3 covers 12 residues. Germline loops: CDR1 MGHDK, CDR2 SYGVNS. The CDR3 DNA follows: TGTGCCAGCGGACCGGCGAAAGAGACCCAGTACTTC. Protein sequence: CASGPAKETQYF.

The CDR3 sequence: CASSLGLAGGHRSSYEQYF. The CDR3 DNA reads TGTGCCAGCAGCCTGGGACTAGCGGGAGGGCACAGGAGCTCCTACGAGCAGTACTTC. The chain carries TRBV4-2 and TRBJ2-7, with 16 bases lining up with TRBD2. CDR3 size: 19 residues. Trimming took 4 bases from V and 0 from J; bases not matched to a gene: 9. Germline assignment: CDR1 LGHNA and CDR2 YNFKEQ.

The chain couples TRBV10-3 to TRBJ1-4; no clear D gene. The CDR3 is 12 residues long. V was trimmed by 4 bases and J by 6 bases, leaving 6 bases between them. The germline gives CDR1 ENHRY, CDR2 SYGVKD. The CDR3 region is CAISGEDEKLFF. CDR3 sequence (DNA): TGTGCCATCAGTGGGGAGGATGAAAAACTGTTTTTT.

The chain uses TRBV7-9 and TRBJ2-5, with 9 positions matching TRBD1. V gave up 4 bases and J gave up 2 bases; unmatched junction bases: 8. CDR3 length: 16 residues. Germline V lookup: CDR1 SEHNR, CDR2 FQNEAQ (reference sequence). Here the CDR3 reads CASSSWTGDGQETQYF. The CDR3 nucleotides read TGTGCCAGCAGCTCTTGGACAGGGGATGGACAAGAGACCCAGTACTTC.

This clonotype was seen many times. The chain joins TRBV2 to TRBJ1-6; no clear D gene. Trimming removed 8 bases at V and 0 bases at J, with 5 bases between. Germline V gene data show CDR1 as SNHLY and CDR2 as FYNNEI. This CDR3 contains 13 residues. The CDR3 region has the DNA TGTGCCAGCGGCAACTCCTATAATTCACCCCTCCACTTT. It specifies CASGNSYNSPLHF. Drawing the rest from reference TRBV2 and TRBJ1-6, the complete variable domain is EPEVTQTPSHQVTQMGQEVILRCVPISNHLYFYWYRQILGQKVEFLVSFYNNEISEKSEIFDDQFSVERPDGSNFTLKIRSTKLEDSAMYFCASGNSYNSPLHFGNGTRLTVT.

This clonotype occurred once. This chain connects TRBV29-1 to TRBJ2-5; D may be TRBD1 or TRBD2 (6 bases each). The length of the CDR3 is 16 residues. Germline loops: CDR1 SQVTM, CDR2 ANQGSEA. The V end was cut by 0 bases, the J end by 4 bases, with 18 bases between. CDR3 amino acids: CSVEDFGAGDSETQYF. The CDR3 DNA reads as TGCAGCGTTGAAGATTTCGGGGCAGGGGACTCAGAGACCCAGTACTTC.

This chain joins TRBV14 and TRBJ2-3; the D is unclear. Germline V gives CDR1 SGHDN, CDR2 FVKESK. The CDR3 is made up of 12 amino acids. Trimming took 0 bases from V and 7 from J, leaving 5 bases between them. The CDR3 coding sequence is TGTGCCAGCAGCCAAGAGGCGCATACGCAGTATTTT. Translated: CASSQEAHTQYF.

A few counts support this clonotype. The J gene is TRBJ2-7, the V gene TRBV6-1; 7 bases are shared with TRBD2. The CDR3 has 14 residues. Trimming removed 4 bases from V and 2 bases from J; junction bases left unmatched: 5. The germline CDR1 and CDR2 sequences are MNHNS and SASEGT. The CDR3, as DNA: TGTGCCAGCAGTGGATCTAGCGGTACCTACGAGCAGTACTTC. This sequence encodes CASSGSSGTYEQYF.